One sample yielded the 3 T cell receptor beta chains listed below, sequenced in a study of T cell changes during pregnancy in multiple sclerosis. Method: immunoSEQ multiplex PCR; TCRdb's copy keeps in-frame clones and lacks some. The sample shows 20,000 or so clones, over 85% of them seen only once. The specimen was CD8+ T cells from peripheral blood mononuclear cells, collected in the third trimester of pregnancy. The receptors shown here come from a female donor in good health, enrolled as a control in a pregnancy study.

This chain uses TRBV9 with TRBJ2-7; a weak D match, TRBD2 (5 bases). This CDR3 contains 13 residues. V lost 3 bases, J lost 3 bases, and 10 bases lay in between. Germline CDR1 is SGDLS and CDR2 is YYNGEE. CDR3 DNA: TGTGCCAGCAGCGGCCCTCGGGGCTACGAGCAGTACTTC. Its translation: CASSGPRGYEQYF.

The chain carries TRBV27 and TRBJ2-1; TRBD1 aligns across 9 bases. CDR1 and CDR2 (germline): MNHEY, SMNVEV (reference sequence). The CDR3 length is 17 residues. The J segment lost 7 bases and the V segment lost 3 bases, leaving 13 bases of the junction unmatched. CDR3 sequence reads: CASSLVLDRGIVNEQFF. The CDR3 DNA follows: TGTGCCAGCAGTTTGGTCCTCGACAGGGGGATTGTGAATGAGCAGTTCTTC.

The chain couples TRBV19 to TRBJ2-2; D might be TRBD2 (6 bases). Germline values: CDR1 LNHDA, CDR2 SQIVND (reference sequence). This CDR3 comprises 16 residues. The V gene lost 1 base and the J gene lost 7 bases, with 16 bases spanning the gap. CDR3 DNA: TGTGCCAGTAGTATAGGGGGCCGGGGGTATTTCGGGGAGCTGTTTTTT. Protein sequence: CASSIGGRGYFGELFF.